This is a list of T cell receptor beta chains from one sample in a study of vaccination and CD4 T cells after COVID-19. TCRdb processed the PCR reads anew with MiXCR; each CDR3 protein has one entry. The repertoire includes over 20,000 distinct CDR3 sequences, more than 30% of them detected once, and roughly 27% sits in the top ten. These receptors are not linked to any known antigen. The sequencing here drew on CD4+ T cells from blood, cultured in vitro, taken about 7 months after SARS-CoV-2 vaccination. These receptors were taken from a human donor who had recovered from COVID-19. The CDR3 runs from the conserved cysteine through the conserved F or W. The D gene is left open where the match is weak. Clone size is given for some rows only: seen once, a few or many times, or a class if the clone is expanded.

V gene,D gene,J gene,clone size,CDR3 DNA,CDR3 protein
TRBV7-2,-,TRBJ2-1,-,TGTGCCAGCAGCTTAGGGGCAGCTCCTCTCGGGGAGCAGTTCTTC,CASSLGAAPLGEQFF
TRBV28,-,TRBJ1-2,-,TGTGCCAGCAGTGTGAACCCAGATGGCTACACCTTC,CASSVNPDGYTF
TRBV2,-,TRBJ2-3,-,TGTGCCAGCCTCGAACGGGGATTCACAGATACGCAGTATTTT,CASLERGFTDTQYF
TRBV7-9,-,TRBJ1-6,few,TGTGCCAGCAGCTCATTGAACCAGGGCAGCAATAATTCACCCCTCCACTTT,CASSSLNQGSNNSPLHF
TRBV21-1,-,TRBJ1-5,-,TGTGCCAGACAGGGGGACAATCAGCCCCAGCATTTT,CARQGDNQPQHF
TRBV28,TRBD1,TRBJ1-1,-,TGTGCCAGCAGTTTCCCAGGGGGGAGGGCGTACACTGAAGCTTTCTTT,CASSFPGGRAYTEAFF
TRBV7-3,TRBD1,TRBJ2-2,-,TGTGCCAGCAGCCCCGGGACAGGGTGGGCCGGGGAGCTGTTTTTT,CASSPGTGWAGELFF
TRBV20-1,TRBD2,TRBJ2-3,-,TGCAGTGCTAGTTACCGACTAGCTTTGGATACGCAGTATTTT,CSASYRLALDTQYF
TRBV7-9,-,TRBJ1-6,-,TGTGCCAGCAGCTTAGCAATCAAATCACCCCTCCACTTT,CASSLAIKSPLHF
TRBV19,TRBD1,TRBJ1-1,-,TGTGCCAGTGGGGGTTGGGACAGGGTTGAAGCTTTCTTT,CASGGWDRVEAFF
TRBV29-1,-,TRBJ2-2,-,TGCAGCGTTGCCGCCCTGAGGTCCTCAACCGGGGAGCTGTTTTTT,CSVAALRSSTGELFF
TRBV30,-,TRBJ1-2,once,TGTGCCTGGAGTGTACTCAGGAACTATGGCTACACCTTC,CAWSVLRNYGYTF
TRBV6-1,TRBD2,TRBJ2-7,-,TGTGCCAGCAGTGAAAGGACTAGCGGGGTCGAGCAGTACTTC,CASSERTSGVEQYF
TRBV7-3,TRBD1,TRBJ1-1,few,TGTGCCAGCAGCCCACGGACAGGGAGCACTGAAGCTTTCTTT,CASSPRTGSTEAFF
TRBV24-1,TRBD2,TRBJ2-1,-,TGTGCCACCAGTGATTCCACGACTAGCGGGAGTTACAATGAGCAGTTCTTC,CATSDSTTSGSYNEQFF
TRBV11-1,-,TRBJ2-5,once,TGTGCCAGCAGCTTGGTGGACCCCCAAGAGACCCAGTACTTC,CASSLVDPQETQYF
TRBV20-1,-,TRBJ1-1,-,TGCAGTGCTAGAGATCGGCAAGCTCCAATGAACACTGAAGCTTTCTTT,CSARDRQAPMNTEAFF
TRBV4-3,TRBD1,TRBJ2-3,-,TGCGCCAGCAGCCAAGATACAGGACAGGGAAGAATGGATACGCAGTATTTT,CASSQDTGQGRMDTQYF
TRBV20-1,-,TRBJ1-5,-,TGCAGTGCTAGAGACAGGGGAGGGTTTGATCAGCCCCAGCATTTT,CSARDRGGFDQPQHF
TRBV11-3,-,TRBJ2-5,-,TGTGCCAGCAGCTTATCCAATCAGGGTTACCAGTACTTC,CASSLSNQGYQYF
TRBV10-3,-,TRBJ2-5,-,TGTGCCACCCGGGGGAGTGGGGGATCCACCTGGGAGACCCAGTACTTC,CATRGSGGSTWETQYF
TRBV7-8,-,TRBJ1-1,few,TGTGCCAGCAGCTCCTCCTGGGGAGGGGAAGCTTTCTTT,CASSSSWGGEAFF
TRBV5-1,TRBD2,TRBJ2-5,-,TGCGCCAGCAGCTTGTACGGTAGCGGGGATCAAGAGACCCAGTACTTC,CASSLYGSGDQETQYF